A single sample gave rise to the 13 T cell receptor beta chains below, sequenced in a study of shared T cell receptors in the human thymus. Clones were sequenced by immunoSEQ multiplex PCR, and TCRdb holds only the in-frame ones, with some missing. The sample has about 660,000 clones; more than 75% are singletons. These sequences were also reported in another study, on human thymus T cells.

Sequencing was done on a sample of thymocytes. The receptors here all came from a boy younger than two with a congenital heart defect.

The chain joins TRBV11-1 to TRBJ2-7; weak D call: TRBD1 (6 bases). V lost 5 bases and J lost 0, with 20 bases in between. Germline V gene lookup returns CDR1 SGHAT and CDR2 FQDESV (reference sequence). This CDR3 is built from 17 residues. CDR3 amino acids: CASSQGPAGTSSYEQYF. DNA for the CDR3: TGTGCCAGCAGCCAGGGGCCCGCCGGGACATCCTCCTACGAGCAGTACTTC.

The V gene is TRBV7-9, the J gene TRBJ2-1, with a possible D match to TRBD2 (6 bases). The V and J ends lost 5 bases and 5 bases respectively, with 16 bases between them. The CDR3 spans 15 residues. Germline CDR1 and CDR2: SEHNR and FQNEAQ (reference sequence). The CDR3, as DNA: TGTGCCAGCAGCACCCCTGGCGGGATCGACAATGAGCAGTTCTTC. Its protein product is CASSTPGGIDNEQFF.

The rearrangement joins TRBV20-1 to TRBJ2-5; D not certain. The CDR3 extends over 10 amino acids. Per germline, CDR1 DFQATT and CDR2 SNEGSKA (reference sequence). The germline V and J ends were trimmed by 4 bases and 2 bases, with 2 bases remaining between them. CDR3 region: CSATQETQYF. CDR3 DNA: TGCAGTGCTACACAAGAGACCCAGTACTTC.

This rearrangement joins TRBV18 to TRBJ2-7; TRBD2 aligns across 7 bases. Germline loops: CDR1 KGHSH, CDR2 LQKENI. The CDR3 extends over 16 amino acids. Germline trimming cut 2 bases from V and 3 bases from J; bases unmatched to any gene: 10. The CDR3: CASSPRRGAGNYEQYF. CDR3 in DNA: TGTGCCAGCTCACCAAGGCGGGGAGCGGGGAACTACGAGCAGTACTTC.

This clone showed up just a few times. This chain joins TRBV19 and TRBJ2-6; 7 bases fit TRBD1. The CDR3 runs to 16 residues. Germline CDR1 is LNHDA and CDR2 is SQIVND (reference sequence). V trimming: 3 bases; J trimming: 4 bases; junction bases outside the gene matches: 6. CDR3 loop: CASSMRDSPGANVLTF. In DNA, the CDR3 is TGTGCCAGTAGTATGAGGGACAGTCCCGGGGCCAACGTCCTGACTTTC.

CDR3 nucleotides: TGCGCCAGCAGCTTGGCCCCGGACAGGGTCTACGAGCAGTACTTC. This encodes CASSLAPDRVYEQYF. The chain combines TRBV5-1 with TRBJ2-7, with 8 bases that match TRBD1. Trimming removed 0 bases from V and 3 bases from J; junction bases left unmatched: 5. CDR3 size: 15 residues. In germline, CDR1 is SGHRS, CDR2 YFSETQ.

This rearrangement joins TRBV7-6 to TRBJ1-2, with D maybe TRBD1 (5 bases). This CDR3 spans 19 amino acids. Trimming left V 5 bases short and J 5 bases short, with 30 bases between. Germline loops: CDR1 SGHVS, CDR2 FNYEAQ. The DNA of the CDR3 is TGTGCCAGCAGCATGAACCGGGCCCAGGGTGCCCTTATCCGTTATGGCTACACCTTC. Protein: CASSMNRAQGALIRYGYTF.

V usage is TRBV4-2 and J usage is TRBJ1-2; possibly TRBD1 for D (6 bases). CDR1 is LGHNA and CDR2 is YNFKEQ in the germline V gene. CDR3 length equals 14 residues. V dropped 5 bases and J dropped 0 bases, with 10 bases sitting between them. The CDR3 spells CASSFWTANYGYTF. The CDR3, as DNA: TGTGCCAGCAGCTTCTGGACAGCTAACTATGGCTACACCTTC.

The CDR3 sequence is CASSPRRGLTSDLSYEQYF. Written as DNA, the CDR3 is TGTGCCAGTAGTCCGAGAAGGGGCCTGACTAGCGACCTCTCCTACGAGCAGTACTTC. The chain has TRBV19 and TRBJ2-7; TRBD2 matches at 8 bases. The ends lost 5 bases at V and 0 bases at J; junction bases unmatched: 18. The CDR3 runs to 19 residues. The germline V gene encodes CDR1 LNHDA and CDR2 SQIVND (reference sequence).

The V call is TRBV27, the J call TRBJ2-3; D might be TRBD2 (5 bases). CDR3 size: 13 residues. The germline V gene encodes CDR1 MNHEY and CDR2 SMNVEV (reference sequence). Trimming removed 7 bases from V and 0 bases from J, with 8 bases in between. In nucleotides, the CDR3 is TGTGCCAGCATCGAGCGGAGCACAGATACGCAGTATTTT. This codes for CASIERSTDTQYF.

The rearrangement links TRBV4-3 to TRBJ2-7; TRBD1 aligns across 8 bases. The CDR3 totals 15 residues. Germline V gene lookup returns CDR1 LGHNA and CDR2 YSLEER. V trimming: 4 bases; J trimming: 5 bases; junction bases outside the gene matches: 10. This chain's CDR3 is CASSPAGQGFDEQYF. The CDR3 DNA is TGCGCCAGCAGCCCCGCCGGACAGGGCTTCGACGAGCAGTACTTC.

The gene calls are TRBV28 and TRBJ2-7, with 10 positions matching TRBD2. Germline CDR1 is MDHEN and CDR2 is SYDVKM. V lost 6 bases to trimming and J lost 3 bases; unmatched junction nucleotides: 17. The CDR3 contains 18 residues. In nucleotides, the CDR3 is TGTGCCAGCAGCTGGGAAGGACTAGCGGTACAAGGGGACTACGAGCAGTACTTC. This gives the protein CASSWEGLAVQGDYEQYF.

This chain uses TRBV9 with TRBJ2-2; 12 nucleotides line up with TRBD1. Per germline, CDR1 SGDLS and CDR2 YYNGEE. The CDR3 is 15 amino acids. J lost 5 bases, V lost 4 bases, and 3 bases had no gene match. The CDR3 DNA reads TGTGCCAGCAGCTCGGGACAGGGGGCAACCGGGGAGCTGTTTTTT. Residues: CASSSGQGATGELFF.